This TCR beta chain was retrieved from a study of blood T cell repertoires in COVID-19. Study background: The samples span acute and convalescent COVID-19 from the United States, Italy and Spain. Sample material is recorded as cDNA or gDNA derived from T cells, B-cell-depleted T cells, or PBMCs.

Original processing notes: Amplification with reference gene primers provided the estimates of nucleated cell counts. The repertoire was sequenced with immunoSEQ multiplex PCR; TCRdb's copy has only in-frame clones and lacks some. Clone size and the V and J calls come from that table; the DNA yielded D and trimming. In the table there are about 140,000 clones, just under 90% of which are singletons. Germline-derived CDR1 and CDR2 are KGHSH and LQKENI. This CDR3 region has 15 residues. V gave up 3 bases and J gave up 0 bases, with 9 bases separating them. This TCR was recovered from a woman older than 75 with acute or convalescent COVID-19. The chain uses TRBV18 and TRBJ1-3; D gene unclear. Sequences were obtained from peripheral blood. CDR3: CASSPGGSSGNTIYF. The CDR3 nucleotides read TGTGCCAGCTCACCGGGAGGGAGCTCTGGAAACACCATATATTTT. The variable domain in full, with the rest retrieved from reference TRBV18 and TRBJ1-3, is NAGVMQNPRHLVRRRGQEARLRCSPMKGHSHVYWYRQLPEEGLKFMVYLQKENIIDESGMPKERFSAEFPKEGPSILRIQQVVRGDSAAYFCASSPGGSSGNTIYFGEGSWLTVV.